A selection of T cell receptor beta chains follows, all from one sample in a study of T-cell reconstitution after alpha-beta-depleted transplantation in children. TCRdb re-called the PCR reads through MiXCR, storing one row per CDR3 protein. The data show 250,000 or so distinct CDR3 sequences, roughly a quarter seen once. The sequencing used PBMCs, mostly from graft donor cells, collected 360 days after TCRalphabeta/CD19-depleted stem cell transplant. Source of these receptors: a female patient aged 2-15 years who had a stem cell transplant for congenital amegakaryocytic thrombocytopenia, so the T cells may come from the graft donor. The CDR3 runs from the conserved cysteine through the conserved F or W.

v_call,cdr3_aa
TRBV5-1,CASSLGVAASGRTDTQYF
TRBV12-3/TRBV12-4,CASGAGVNTEAFF
TRBV20-1,CSATTSGVKVEQFF
TRBV6-1,CASSPTSGAHNEQFF
TRBV20-1,CSVSLDTQEAFF
TRBV15,CATSRRDSANYGYTF
TRBV6-2/TRBV6-3,CASSPGLDYEQYF
TRBV12-3/TRBV12-4,CASSPGVDEQFF
TRBV18,CASSPFDGTDTQYF
TRBV20-1,CSALRDRRNTIYF
TRBV20-1,CSARTGPPYNEQFF
TRBV4-3,CASSQDLSVGRNAGELFF
TRBV6-6,CASSPQPTSVFSF
TRBV15,CATSRERNEGGSPLHF
TRBV10-2,CASSTFREGGYGYTF
TRBV28,CAGRTASNQPQHF
TRBV6-5,CASSYQGVNEQFF
TRBV20-1,CSASQVLMGGTQYF
TRBV2,CASSPGRLVVSGANVLTF
TRBV18,CASSPGGEAFF
TRBV24-1,CATSEGRGRETDTQYF
TRBV28,CASSLIGLRGTAEQFF
TRBV6-2/TRBV6-3,CASSLDRGPPRGQYF
TRBV7-6,CASSQTPEVPSYEQYF
TRBV11-2,CASSLNRATDTQYF
TRBV20-1,CSAREVDTYEQYF
TRBV4-1,CASSHLAGAVDEQFF
TRBV6-1,CASRTGKRLEQYF
TRBV3-1,CASSQRDRGGETQYF
TRBV6-2/TRBV6-3,CASSRAYEQYF
TRBV6-2/TRBV6-3,CASTDESHEQYF
TRBV28,CASSFFQGQETQYF
TRBV4-1,CASSQDSAAMNTEAFF
TRBV3-1,CASSQGGLAGYFTDTQYF
TRBV12-3/TRBV12-4,CASSFGDSTKGYNEQFF
TRBV28,CASRYLRLSRGSDTQYF
TRBV4-1,CASSQERQLPHEKLFF
TRBV6-5,CASNHGMEQFF
TRBV5-6,CASSLGGDFYEQYF
TRBV7-8,CASSLKVSGKSDTGELFF
TRBV2,CASSELPAYEQYF
TRBV12-3/TRBV12-4,CASSFYRRADTQYF